This T cell receptor (beta chain) appears in the sequencing data of a study of T cells in Graves' hyperthyroidism and ophthalmopathy. Study details: Peripheral blood was taken when the disease was first diagnosed, before any treatment began.

No progression to ophthalmopathy during 18 months of follow-up defined stable disease. Exclusion of a patient resulted from uncontrolled infection, other autoimmune disease, pregnancy or lactation. Germline assignment: CDR1 SGHRS and CDR2 YFSETQ. The CDR3 runs 17 residues. Trimming removed 1 base from V and 2 bases from J; junction bases left unmatched: 8. Amplification targeted TCR beta CDR3 regions from RNA transcripts. HTBI primers were employed in a first-round RT-PCR of the TCR CDR3. TCRdb called the multiplex PCR reads again in MiXCR, with one record for every CDR3 protein. The sample has 540,000 or so distinct CDR3 sequences, less than 20% seen once.

This chain joins TRBV5-1 and TRBJ1-3; 8 bases align to TRBD1. Sequencing was performed on blood. The receptor comes from a woman aged 25-40 years with Graves' hyperthyroidism. The CDR3 here is CASSLSIGQGAGNTIYF. The CDR3 DNA reads TGCGCCAGCAGCTTGAGTATCGGACAGGGAGCTGGAAACACCATATATTTT.